Below are 32 T cell receptor beta chains sequenced from a single sample in a study of cytomegalovirus exposure and HLA in healthy donors. The PCR was carried out with 60 Vbeta primers and 13 Jbeta primers. TCRdb keeps only in-frame clones here, not all; method: immunoSEQ multiplex PCR. The data contain approximately 120,000 clones, approximately 74% of them singletons. Sequenced material: PBMCs. These receptor sequences come from a man aged 35 to 55 in good health and CMV-seropositive.

This chain links TRBV6-1 with TRBJ2-1; 10 bases match TRBD2. CDR1 is MNHNS, CDR2 SASEGT, per germline. The V gene end was trimmed by 4 bases and the J gene end by 9 bases; junction bases not matched to a gene: 12. CDR3 length: 16 amino acids. The CDR3 nucleotides are TGTGCCAGCAGTGTTTCCAGCGGGGGGGCGCGGGGTGAGCAGTTCTTC. Translated: CASSVSSGGARGEQFF.

The V and J genes are TRBV18 and TRBJ2-1, with 13 bases matching TRBD2. V shed 6 bases, J shed 0 bases, and the junction held 11 bases outside the gene matches. The CDR3 runs to 19 residues. Per the germline V gene, CDR1 is KGHSH and CDR2 is LQKENI. CDR3 protein: CASSPRGTSGMGSYNEQFF. CDR3 DNA sequence: TGTGCCAGCTCCCCCAGGGGGACTAGCGGGATGGGCTCCTACAATGAGCAGTTCTTC.

The CDR3 sequence is CASSLGGSSRAQFF. DNA of the CDR3: TGTGCCAGCAGCTTAGGGGGCTCGAGTCGAGCGCAGTTCTTC. The chain joins TRBV11-3 to TRBJ2-1; D might be TRBD1 (5 bases). Trimming pared 1 base from V and 12 bases from J, leaving 16 bases between. There are 14 residues in the CDR3. The V gene's germline CDR1 is SGHNT and CDR2 YENEEA.

V gene TRBV5-5 combines with J gene TRBJ1-2, with 7 bases matching TRBD1. The CDR3 extends over 14 amino acids. Germline trimming cut 0 bases from V and 4 bases from J; bases unmatched to any gene: 3. The germline CDR1 and CDR2 sequences are SGHKS and YYEKEE (reference sequence). The DNA of the CDR3 is TGTGCCAGCAGCTTGGGACAGGGAGTCTATGGCTACACCTTC. Its protein product is CASSLGQGVYGYTF.

This clone occurred a few times. The chain links TRBV19 to TRBJ1-1, with 10 bases lining up with TRBD1. V lost 6 bases, J lost 1 base, and 8 bases stayed unmatched. The germline V gene has CDR1 LNHDA and CDR2 SQIVND (reference sequence). This CDR3 region has 16 residues. CDR3 sequence reads: CASRAGTGVGNTEAFF. The DNA for the CDR3 is TGTGCCAGTAGGGCCGGGACAGGGGTTGGGAACACTGAAGCTTTCTTT.

The table lists this clone with a few counts. This rearrangement joins TRBV10-3 to TRBJ1-5; D perhaps matches TRBD1 (6 bases). The CDR3 is 17 amino acids. The V end was cut by 0 bases, the J end by 4 bases, with 16 bases between. The germline V gene has CDR1 ENHRY and CDR2 SYGVKD. CDR3 loop: CAISESGRGSMNQPQHF. CDR3 nucleotides: TGTGCCATCAGTGAGTCGGGCAGGGGCTCCATGAATCAGCCCCAGCATTTT.

V gene TRBV7-6 combines with J gene TRBJ1-6; D is unclear. V was trimmed by 0 bases and J by 10 bases, leaving 7 bases between them. This CDR3 is 13 amino acids long. In germline, CDR1 is SGHVS, CDR2 FNYEAQ. The CDR3 reads CASSLAAGSPLHF. The CDR3, as DNA: TGTGCCAGCAGCTTAGCGGCGGGATCACCCCTCCACTTT. The full variable domain, in which reference TRBV7-6 and TRBJ1-6 provide the parts outside the CDR3, is GAGVSQSPRYKVTKRGQDVALRCDPISGHVSLYWYRQALGQGPEFLTYFNYEAQQDKSGLPNDRFSAERPEGSISTLTIQRTEQRDSAMYRCASSLAAGSPLHFGNGTRLTVT.

The gene calls are TRBV9 and TRBJ1-1; 8 bases are a match to TRBD1. CDR1 is SGDLS and CDR2 is YYNGEE in the germline V gene. J was trimmed by 6 bases and V by 0 bases; bases with no gene match: 13. The CDR3 contains 17 residues. CDR3 nucleotides: TGTGCCAGCAGCGTAGGGGCAGGGGGCGCATTTAGGGCTGAAGCTTTCTTT. It codes for CASSVGAGGAFRAEAFF. The entire variable domain, with the rest obtained from reference TRBV9 and TRBJ1-1, is as follows: DSGVTQTPKHLITATGQRVTLRCSPRSGDLSVYWYQQSLDQGLQFLIQYYNGEERAKGNILERFSAQQFPDLHSELNLSSLELGDSALYFCASSVGAGGAFRAEAFFGQGTRLTVV.

This clone was counted between two and nine times. This chain uses TRBV5-1 with TRBJ2-7, with a tentative D call TRBD1 (5 bases). The CDR3 length is 16 residues. The V and J ends lost 0 bases and 0 bases respectively, with 13 bases between them. Germline CDR1 SGHRS, CDR2 YFSETQ. The CDR3, as DNA: TGCGCCAGCAGCTTGGCCCCCGCAGGGAACTCCTACGAGCAGTACTTC. Residues: CASSLAPAGNSYEQYF.

V is TRBV27 and J is TRBJ2-7; TRBD1 matches 8 bases. CDR1 MNHEY and CDR2 SMNVEV come from the germline V gene (reference sequence). The V segment lost 7 bases and the J segment 4 bases; nucleotides outside the gene matches: 12. The CDR3 runs 15 residues. The CDR3 is CASTRTGLEFYEQYF. As DNA, the CDR3 is TGTGCCAGCACCCGGACAGGGTTGGAGTTTTACGAGCAGTACTTC.

The CDR3 DNA reads as TGTGCCAGCAGCAGAGGGGGGGGACTTGAGCAGTTCTTC. It encodes CASSRGGGLEQFF. This chain joins TRBV9 and TRBJ2-1, with a possible D match to TRBD2 (7 bases). Germline lookup yields CDR1 SGDLS and CDR2 YYNGEE. This CDR3 has 13 amino acids. Trimming removed 4 bases at V and 9 bases at J, with 14 bases between. Looking up the rest from reference TRBV9 and TRBJ2-1 gives the full variable domain: DSGVTQTPKHLITATGQRVTLRCSPRSGDLSVYWYQQSLDQGLQFLIQYYNGEERAKGNILERFSAQQFPDLHSELNLSSLELGDSALYFCASSRGGGLEQFFGPGTRLTVL.

The V and J genes are TRBV9 and TRBJ2-2, with D possibly being TRBD1 (6 bases). Between the trimmed V and J ends, which lost 2 bases and 6 bases, there was a span of 8 bases. The CDR3 spans 13 residues. Germline assignment: CDR1 SGDLS and CDR2 YYNGEE. CDR3 DNA: TGTGCCAGCAGCGTGCAGGGGTCCGGGGAGCTGTTTTTT. Translation: CASSVQGSGELFF.

This clone was seen a single time. The chain has TRBV5-1 and TRBJ2-5, with D possibly being TRBD2 (5 bases). Looked up from germline, CDR1 is SGHRS and CDR2 is YFSETQ. CDR3 size: 14 residues. V was shortened by 0 bases and J by 4 bases, with 10 bases between the two germline ends. Written as DNA, the CDR3 is TGCGCCAGCAGCTTGGACCCGGGGTCAGAGACCCAGTACTTC. Protein: CASSLDPGSETQYF.

V gene TRBV9 combines with J gene TRBJ1-2; TRBD1 agrees at 8 bases. This CDR3 has 13 residues. Germline V gives CDR1 SGDLS, CDR2 YYNGEE. The V gene end was trimmed by 5 bases and the J gene end by 2 bases; junction bases not matched to a gene: 2. CDR3 bases: TGTGCCAGCAGAGGACAGGGAAACTATGGCTACACCTTC. Encoded protein: CASRGQGNYGYTF.

The CDR3 sequence is CASSIGGQGSTDTQYF. The CDR3 DNA reads as TGTGCCAGTAGTATAGGGGGGCAGGGGAGCACAGATACGCAGTATTTT. V is TRBV19 and J is TRBJ2-3, with a possible D match to TRBD1 (6 bases). This CDR3 is 16 amino acids long. The germline CDR1 and CDR2 sequences are LNHDA and SQIVND (reference sequence). Trimming cost V 1 base and J 0 bases, with 11 bases left between them. Drawing the rest from reference TRBV19 and TRBJ2-3, the complete variable domain is DGGITQSPKYLFRKEGQNVTLSCEQNLNHDAMYWYRQDPGQGLRLIYYSQIVNDFQKGDIAEGYSVSREKKESFPLTVTSAQKNPTAFYLCASSIGGQGSTDTQYFGPGTRLTVL.

This sequence joins TRBV7-2 and TRBJ1-2; D perhaps matches TRBD1 (6 bases). CDR1 is SGHTA and CDR2 is FQGNSA in the germline V gene. The CDR3 covers 14 residues. V dropped 0 bases and J dropped 5 bases, with 10 bases sitting between them. The CDR3 sequence is CASSLASTGYGYTF. The CDR3 DNA follows: TGTGCCAGCAGCTTAGCGAGTACAGGGTATGGCTACACCTTC.

As DNA, the CDR3 is TGTGCCAGCAGGCCTAACACAGATACGCAGTATTTT. Its protein is CASRPNTDTQYF. The chain is built from TRBV2 and TRBJ2-3; D call uncertain. CDR1 is SNHLY and CDR2 is FYNNEI in the germline V gene. The CDR3 has 12 amino acids. V was cut by 6 bases and J by 2 bases, with 6 bases left in between.

This rearrangement joins TRBV11-1 to TRBJ2-1; D is perhaps TRBD2 (6 bases). Trimming shortened V by 2 bases and J by 10 bases, and 9 bases separated the two germline ends. The CDR3 totals 12 residues. Germline V gives CDR1 SGHAT, CDR2 FQDESV (reference sequence). Written as DNA, the CDR3 is TGTGCCAGCAGCTTACTAGCGAACGAGCAGTTCTTC. Translating it yields CASSLLANEQFF.

The gene calls are TRBV7-9 and TRBJ2-1; 11 nucleotides agree with TRBD2. The CDR3 loop spans 15 amino acids. Germline V gene lookup returns CDR1 SEHNR and CDR2 FQNEAQ (reference sequence). The V and J ends lost 5 bases and 9 bases, in that order; junction bases with no gene match: 9. In DNA form, the CDR3 reads TGTGCCAGCAGCCGGACTAGCGGGCCAACAGCTGAGCAGTTCTTC. This sequence encodes CASSRTSGPTAEQFF.

The V call is TRBV6-5, the J call TRBJ2-6; no clear D gene. The germline V gene encodes CDR1 MNHEY and CDR2 SVGAGI. The CDR3 is made up of 14 amino acids. V was cut by 7 bases and J by 1 base, with 8 bases left in between. The CDR3 loop reads CASKSLSGANVLTF. Here the CDR3 DNA reads TGTGCCAGCAAATCACTGTCTGGGGCCAACGTCCTGACTTTC.

The chain combines TRBV6-5 with TRBJ2-1, with 14 bases identical to TRBD2. Germline assignment: CDR1 MNHEY and CDR2 SVGAGI. The CDR3 has 14 residues. V dropped 5 bases and J dropped 10; count of bases not matched to a gene: 4. CDR3 sequence: CASSRLAGGREQFF. The CDR3 DNA is TGTGCCAGCAGTCGACTAGCGGGGGGGCGAGAGCAGTTCTTC.

This clone was observed a handful of times. The gene calls are TRBV6-5 and TRBJ2-7, with D perhaps TRBD1 (6 bases). Germline V gives CDR1 MNHEY, CDR2 SVGAGI. Trimming took 5 bases from V and 0 from J, leaving 14 bases between them. The CDR3 has 15 residues. The chain's CDR3 is CASSPQGTNSYEQYF. CDR3 coding DNA: TGTGCCAGCAGTCCCCAGGGGACCAACTCCTACGAGCAGTACTTC.

This clone was detected only a few times. The CDR3 DNA sequence: TGTGCCAGTACTAGCGGGGGTTACGAGCAGTACTTC. It yields the protein CASTSGGYEQYF. The chain couples TRBV19 to TRBJ2-7, with 10 bases fitting TRBD2. V dropped 7 bases and J dropped 4; count of bases not matched to a gene: 1. This CDR3 spans 12 amino acids. Looked up from germline, CDR1 is LNHDA and CDR2 is SQIVND (reference sequence).

The gene calls are TRBV6-6 and TRBJ2-1; no clear D gene. V was clipped by 5 bases and J by 3 bases, with 14 bases between them. The CDR3 contains 15 residues. Germline assignment: CDR1 MNHNY and CDR2 SVGAGI (reference sequence). CDR3 protein: CASSPAQSVYNEQFF. The CDR3 nucleotides read TGTGCCAGCAGTCCGGCACAAAGCGTCTACAATGAGCAGTTCTTC.

The chain recombines TRBV19 with TRBJ1-3; a possible D gene is TRBD1 (5 bases). Trimming removed 5 bases at V and 2 bases at J, with 10 bases between. The CDR3 loop spans 14 amino acids. Germline V gene data show CDR1 as LNHDA and CDR2 as SQIVND (reference sequence). The CDR3 DNA follows: TGTGCCAGTAGTCCCTCAGGGACTGGAAACACCATATATTTT. Translating it yields CASSPSGTGNTIYF. The full variable domain, with the rest looked up from reference TRBV19 and TRBJ1-3, is DGGITQSPKYLFRKEGQNVTLSCEQNLNHDAMYWYRQDPGQGLRLIYYSQIVNDFQKGDIAEGYSVSREKKESFPLTVTSAQKNPTAFYLCASSPSGTGNTIYFGEGSWLTVV.

This clone was found once. J is TRBJ2-1 and V is TRBV27; tentatively, D is TRBD2 (6 bases). This CDR3 has 16 residues. Germline V CDR1 and CDR2: MNHEY, SMNVEV (reference sequence). V was cut by 3 bases and J by 5 bases, with 17 bases left in between. CDR3 coding DNA: TGTGCCAGCAGTTTTTTGGGCGGGGTGGGGGACAATGAGCAGTTCTTC. The encoded protein is CASSFLGGVGDNEQFF.

This clone occurred a few times. The V gene is TRBV7-8, the J gene TRBJ2-6; 8 nucleotides agree with TRBD1. Germline CDR1 is SGHVS and CDR2 is FQNEAQ. The trim removed 5 bases at V and 1 base at J, leaving 13 bases unmatched. The CDR3 has 19 amino acids. The chain's CDR3 is CASSTGLGRGRSGANVLTF. CDR3 DNA: TGTGCCAGCAGCACCGGGTTGGGCAGGGGGCGGTCTGGGGCCAACGTCCTGACTTTC.

This clone has a single count. The chain links TRBV20-1 to TRBJ1-4, with D perhaps matching TRBD1 (5 bases). Germline V gene sequence: CDR1 DFQATT, CDR2 SNEGSKA (reference sequence). The CDR3 totals 11 residues. Trimming shortened V by 3 bases and J by 13 bases, and 12 bases separated the two germline ends. CDR3 region: CSARGGFGLFF. The CDR3 coding sequence is TGCAGTGCTAGGGGGGGGTTTGGACTGTTTTTT.

The chain couples TRBV2 to TRBJ1-3; D call uncertain. Per the germline V gene, CDR1 is SNHLY and CDR2 is FYNNEI. V shed 2 bases and J shed 6 bases, with 11 bases lying between them. There are 14 residues in the CDR3. This CDR3 reads CASSENRQPNTIYF. In DNA form, the CDR3 reads TGTGCCAGCAGTGAAAACAGACAACCAAACACCATATATTTT. Together with reference TRBV2 and TRBJ1-3, the CDR3 gives the full variable domain: EPEVTQTPSHQVTQMGQEVILRCVPISNHLYFYWYRQILGQKVEFLVSFYNNEISEKSEIFDDQFSVERPDGSNFTLKIRSTKLEDSAMYFCASSENRQPNTIYFGEGSWLTVV.

This clone was picked up one time. Mismatch with germline at one junction end may stem from a read error. The gene calls are TRBV5-4 and TRBJ2-5, with 14 bases aligning to TRBD2. The CDR3 spans 16 residues. The V gene's germline CDR1 is SGHNT and CDR2 YYREEE (reference sequence). CDR3 amino acids: CASSKGLAGGRETQYF. As DNA, the CDR3 is TGTGCCAGCAGCAAAGGACTAGCGGGGGGTAGGGAGACCCAATACTTC.

The CDR3 bases are TGCAGCGTTGGGACTAGCGGGAGCACAGATACGCAGTATTTT. Protein product: CSVGTSGSTDTQYF. V gene TRBV29-1 combines with J gene TRBJ2-3; 11 bases are a match to TRBD2. This CDR3 contains 14 residues. The V and J ends lost 4 bases and 0 bases, in that order; junction bases with no gene match: 0. Germline-derived CDR1 and CDR2 are SQVTM and ANQGSEA.

The chain employs TRBV29-1 and TRBJ2-3, with 7 positions matching TRBD2. The CDR3 is 15 amino acids. CDR1 is SQVTM and CDR2 is ANQGSEA in the germline V gene. The V gene end was trimmed by 2 bases and the J gene end by 2 bases; junction bases not matched to a gene: 7. CDR3 DNA: TGCAGCGTTGAAAGTAGCGGGTTTACCACAGATACGCAGTATTTT. Translated: CSVESSGFTTDTQYF.